The clone carrying this TCR beta chain was seen repeatedly, ten times or more. Its target is unknown. This entry is derived from a study of CD8 T cells in ankylosing spondylitis. Study outcomes and limitations: Several highly homologous variants formed a TCR beta motif that appeared characteristic of ankylosing spondylitis blood. It was reported that disease-linked clones were significantly enriched in matched ankylosing spondylitis synovial fluid. Some of the motif variants had earlier been found in reactive arthritis patients' fluid and blood.

Germline values: CDR1 SEHNR, CDR2 FQNEAQ (reference sequence). This CDR3 is built from 13 residues. The V gene lost 4 bases and the J gene lost 3 bases, with 7 bases spanning the gap. TCRdb reanalysed the 5' RACE reads using MiXCR and keeps one entry per CDR3 protein. The sample lists approximately 400,000 distinct CDR3 sequences, approximately 26% seen once, with 0.89% in the top ten. The sample consisted of blood, either unsorted or a sorted T cell fraction (not recorded which). The rearrangement uses TRBV7-9 and TRBJ2-1, with a possible D match to TRBD2 (5 bases). This TCR derives from a male donor with ankylosing spondylitis. The chain's CDR3 is CASSSGDYNEQFF. CDR3 DNA: TGTGCCAGCAGCTCCGGGGACTACAATGAGCAGTTCTTC.